Presented here are 5 T cell receptor beta chains from one specimen sequenced in a study of neurological immune-mediated disorders. TCRdb itself ran the 5' RACE reads through MiXCR, one entry per CDR3 protein. This sample has tens of thousands of distinct CDR3 sequences; around 7.2% occur once, and the top ten carry 5.7%. Source material: CD4+ T cells from blood. These receptors were taken from a man aged 45-65 years in good health.

This clonotype was counted ten times or more. The J gene is TRBJ2-1, the V gene TRBV6-2 or TRBV6-3; D call uncertain. V lost 3 bases and J 5 bases, leaving 14 bases between the germline ends. CDR1 and CDR2 from the germline V gene are MNHEY and SVGEGT. The CDR3 totals 15 residues. CDR3 nucleotides: TGTGCCAGCAGTTATCGAGTGTCCGAACACAATGAGCAGTTCTTC. Its translation: CASSYRVSEHNEQFF.

This clonotype was seen repeatedly, ten times or more. V usage is TRBV20-1 and J usage is TRBJ2-3; D gene uncertain. V shed 5 bases and J shed 6 bases, with 12 bases lying between them. The CDR3 is 12 amino acids. Germline loops: CDR1 DFQATT, CDR2 SNEGSKA (reference sequence). CDR3 DNA sequence: TGCAGTGCTCCCGCCGAATGGGATACGCAGTATTTT. It specifies CSAPAEWDTQYF.

This clonotype was recorded many times. The V gene is TRBV7-9, the J gene TRBJ2-2, with D hard to call. There are 14 residues in the CDR3. CDR1 and CDR2 (germline): SEHNR, FQNEAQ (reference sequence). V was shortened by 5 bases and J by 4 bases, with 11 bases between the two germline ends. This CDR3 reads CASSHTWSTGELFF. CDR3 DNA sequence: TGTGCCAGCAGCCATACTTGGTCCACCGGGGAGCTGTTTTTT.

Judged by abundance, this clonotype is medium-sized. V gene TRBV7-2 combines with J gene TRBJ2-7; TRBD2 matches at 12 bases. Germline CDR1 reads SGHTA; CDR2 reads FQGNSA. The CDR3 length is 15 residues. V was clipped by 4 bases and J by 6 bases; unmatched bases: 7. CDR3 protein: CASSSTSGRKSEQYF. CDR3 DNA sequence: TGTGCCAGCAGCTCGACTAGCGGGAGAAAAAGCGAGCAGTACTTC.

In this sample, this clonotype turned up many times. The chain has TRBV20-1 and TRBJ1-5; D may be TRBD1 (6 bases). The CDR3 runs to 13 residues. From germline, CDR1 is DFQATT and CDR2 SNEGSKA (reference sequence). The germline V and J ends were trimmed by 5 bases and 2 bases, with 10 bases remaining between them. Here the CDR3 reads CSAPGGGNQPQHF. The CDR3 nucleotides are TGCAGTGCTCCGGGGGGCGGCAATCAGCCCCAGCATTTT.